These T cell receptor beta chains were read from a single sample in a study of blood T cell repertoires in COVID-19. Produced via immunoSEQ multiplex PCR; TCRdb's table is partial and in-frame only. This table has some 120,000 clones, approximately 86% appearing once. The sample taken for sequencing was peripheral blood. The receptors were gathered from a man aged 35 to 55 with acute or convalescent COVID-19. The CDR3 runs from the conserved cysteine through the conserved F or W. Fields, in order: clone size, V gene, CDR3 protein. Size values are once, few and many counts, or a class for expanded clones, and some rows have none.

- TRBV11-2 CASSPWGTSLFF
- TRBV6-6 CASSRQGWGTEAFF
- TRBV18 CASSPRGELFF
- TRBV20-1 CSASYRDNQPQHF
- TRBV25-1 CASGTGLGELFF
- TRBV6-5 CASRFAGLHYNEQFF
- TRBV24-1 CATSDPFAGTGETQYF
- TRBV19 CASSTGTGATNTGELFF
- TRBV30 CAWSLAQGARAFF
- TRBV27 CASSPGGSYNEQFF
- TRBV19 CASSISRGNYGYTF
- TRBV19 CASSSRTSGGPETQYF
- TRBV19 CASSIAAEPLHF
- TRBV7-9 CASSLGLQGWGSNQPQHF
- TRBV2 CASSDVRGVGEKLFF
- TRBV6-5 CASSLQGFTEAFF
once TRBV7-9 CASKSGVSYEQYF
- TRBV2 CASSGDRGGQPQHF
- TRBV11-2 CASSLNGGRETQYF
- TRBV11-3 CASSKVTGAHGELFF
- TRBV30 CAWSLRTSGSINEQYF
- TRBV12-5 CASGSTGGNQPQHF
- TRBV6-6 CASARDGKETQYF
once TRBV29-1 CSVESSTGASYEQYF
- TRBV7-9 CASSLKQNTEAFF
- TRBV20-1 CSASITGGMNTEAFF
- TRBV15 CATSRSTGARIEKLFF
- TRBV5-1 CASSLDRTNTGELFF
- TRBV6-5 CASSNGYNEQFF
- TRBV10-3 CAISERSDSYEQYF
- TRBV7-2 CASSWGQGSYNEQFF
- TRBV5-1 CASRLDSMNTEAFF
- TRBV7-8 CASSTAGRGHGYTF
- TRBV30 CAWSRVGVNSGNTIYF
few TRBV5-1 CASSYHTGFFASTGELFF
- TRBV11-2 CASSLFGDEQYF
- TRBV6-5 CASSDRISQFF
- TRBV11-2 CASSLTEPNYGYTF
- TRBV27 CASSTFSIGMNTEAFF
once TRBV5-4 CASSPGQGGGGYGYTF
- TRBV4-1 CASSQGTIPSRGYTF
- TRBV13 CASSLGRGQPQHF
- TRBV4-3 CASSQGGGEYNEQFF
- TRBV5-5 CASSFEVANYGYTF
- TRBV2 CASTGREGSNQPQHF
- TRBV11-2 CASSFGTSIIRELFF
- TRBV2 CASWGENTEAFF
- TRBV29-1 CSVGTSGREQYF
- TRBV6-5 CASRRPGGEQYF
few TRBV7-2 CASSRRAGGPMDTQYF
- TRBV5-1 CASSSGVNEQFF
- TRBV5-1 CASSGGLAGLGREQYF
- TRBV5-1 CASSFILGGITYEQYF
- TRBV6-2/TRBV6-3 CASSRTGQGVNTIYF
- TRBV6-5 CASSFRDSNRGGYTF